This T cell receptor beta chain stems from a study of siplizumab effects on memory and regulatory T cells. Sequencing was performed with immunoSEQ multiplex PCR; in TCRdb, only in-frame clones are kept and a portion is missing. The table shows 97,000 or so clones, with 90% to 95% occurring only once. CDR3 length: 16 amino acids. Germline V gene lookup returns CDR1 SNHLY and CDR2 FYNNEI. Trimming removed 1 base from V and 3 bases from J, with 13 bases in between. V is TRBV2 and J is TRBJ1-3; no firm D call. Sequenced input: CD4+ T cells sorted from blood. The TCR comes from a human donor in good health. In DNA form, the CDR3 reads TGTGCCAGCAGTGAAGGCAGCATCCTTAATGGAAACACCATATATTTT. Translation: CASSEGSILNGNTIYF. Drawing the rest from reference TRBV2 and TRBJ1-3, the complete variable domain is EPEVTQTPSHQVTQMGQEVILRCVPISNHLYFYWYRQILGQKVEFLVSFYNNEISEKSEIFDDQFSVERPDGSNFTLKIRSTKLEDSAMYFCASSEGSILNGNTIYFGEGSWLTVV.